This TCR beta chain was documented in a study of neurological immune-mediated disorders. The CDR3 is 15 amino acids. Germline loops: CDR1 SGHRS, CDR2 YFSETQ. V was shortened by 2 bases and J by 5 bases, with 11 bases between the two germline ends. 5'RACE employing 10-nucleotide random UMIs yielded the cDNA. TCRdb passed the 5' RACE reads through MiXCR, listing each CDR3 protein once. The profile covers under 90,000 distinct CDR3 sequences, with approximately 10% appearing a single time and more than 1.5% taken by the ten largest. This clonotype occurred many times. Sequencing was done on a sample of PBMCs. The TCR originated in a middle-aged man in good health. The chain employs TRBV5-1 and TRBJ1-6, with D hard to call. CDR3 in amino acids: CASSFRTEDNSPLHF. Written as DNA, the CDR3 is TGCGCCAGCAGCTTCCGGACTGAGGATAATTCACCCCTCCACTTT. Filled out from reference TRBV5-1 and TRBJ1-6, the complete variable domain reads KAGVTQTPRYLIKTRGQQVTLSCSPISGHRSVSWYQQTPGQGLQFLFEYFSETQRNKGNFPGRFSGRQFSNSRSEMNVSTLELGDSALYLCASSFRTEDNSPLHFGNGTRLTVT.